Listed below are T cell receptor beta chains from one sample, sequenced in a study of shared clonotypes between healthy human individuals. Profiled with immunoSEQ multiplex PCR; TCRdb holds only in-frame clones, not every one. Of hundreds of thousands of clones in the sample, about 90% are singletons; the top ten hold approximately 24%. Sequences were obtained from naive CD8+ T cells sorted from blood. The origin of the receptors is a man aged 25 to 45 in good health. The CDR3 runs from the conserved cysteine through the conserved F or W. A D gene is named only where the DNA matches it firmly. Some rows have no size entry. The others give once, few or many, or a class for an expanded clone.

CDR3aa,CDR3nt,len,abundance,d_gene,v_gene,j_gene
CASEGGHEQYF,TGTGCCTCCGAGGGGGGACACGAGCAGTACTTC,11,few,.,TRBV6-5,TRBJ2-7
CASSLTGGLTEAFF,TGTGCCAGCAGCTTAACTGGGGGGCTTACTGAAGCTTTCTTT,14,.,.,TRBV13,TRBJ1-1
CASSDFGLSQAATEQYF,TGTGCCAGCAGTGATTTTGGGCTGAGTCAGGCAGCAACCGAGCAGTACTTC,17,.,.,TRBV6-1,TRBJ2-7
CAWTPGSTDTQYF,TGTGCCTGGACCCCAGGTAGCACAGATACGCAGTATTTT,13,.,.,TRBV30,TRBJ2-3
CASSLVVDSSYEQYF,TGTGCCAGCAGCTTGGTCGTGGACAGTTCCTACGAGCAGTACTTC,15,.,.,TRBV5-4,TRBJ2-7
CASMSRDGSYEQYF,TGTGCCAGCATGAGCCGGGACGGCTCCTACGAGCAGTACTTC,14,once,.,TRBV2,TRBJ2-7
CASSLSTVLEQYF,TGTGCCAGCAGCTTGTCGACAGTGCTCGAGCAGTACTTC,13,.,.,TRBV5-6,TRBJ2-7
CASSLRTGKAYEQYF,TGCGCCAGCAGCCTTAGGACAGGGAAGGCCTACGAGCAGTACTTC,15,.,TRBD1,TRBV4-3,TRBJ2-7
CASSQSTGSPDTQYF,TGTGCCAGCAGCCAATCGACGGGTAGCCCAGATACGCAGTATTTT,15,.,.,TRBV16,TRBJ2-3
CASSFGREKYNEQFF,TGTGCCAGCAGCTTTGGGCGGGAGAAATACAATGAGCAGTTCTTC,15,.,TRBD2,TRBV11-2,TRBJ2-1
CASNGGSYNEQFF,TGTGCCAGCAACGGGGGGTCCTACAATGAGCAGTTCTTC,13,.,TRBD2,TRBV13,TRBJ2-1
CASSSMGHSYEQYF,TGTGCCAGCAGTTCCATGGGGCACTCCTACGAGCAGTACTTC,14,.,.,TRBV27,TRBJ2-7
CASSLPREAQYF,TGTGCCAGCAGCCTTCCCCGGGAGGCGCAGTATTTT,12,once,TRBD2,TRBV5-4,TRBJ2-3
CASSSLQGRDYGYTF,TGTGCCAGCAGCTCCTTACAGGGCCGAGACTATGGCTACACCTTC,15,.,.,TRBV11-2,TRBJ1-2
CASRGLAGETYEQYF,TGTGCCAGCAGGGGGCTTGCGGGAGAAACCTACGAGCAGTACTTC,15,once,TRBD2,TRBV6-1,TRBJ2-7
CASSVGEMTEAFF,TGTGCCAGCAGCGTAGGCGAGATGACTGAAGCTTTCTTT,13,.,.,TRBV9,TRBJ1-1
CASSPTSGSSYEQYF,TGCGCCAGCAGCCCGACTAGCGGGAGCTCCTACGAGCAGTACTTC,15,once,TRBD2,TRBV4-1,TRBJ2-7
CASSLRLLGTQYF,TGTGCCAGCAGCCTCAGACTTCTCGGTACGCAGTATTTT,13,.,.,TRBV13,TRBJ2-3
CASSPKNAGSSYEQYF,TGTGCCAGCAGTCCAAAAAATGCAGGAAGCTCCTACGAGCAGTACTTC,16,.,.,TRBV7-9,TRBJ2-7
CASSHGTPTYNEQFF,TGCGCCAGCAGCCACGGGACACCGACCTACAATGAGCAGTTCTTC,15,.,.,TRBV4-1,TRBJ2-1
CSVDEEGGNEQFF,TGCAGCGTTGATGAGGAGGGTGGCAATGAGCAGTTCTTC,13,.,.,TRBV29-1,TRBJ2-1
CSVEEVAGRTQYF,TGCAGCGTTGAAGAGGTAGCGGGAAGGACCCAGTACTTC,13,.,TRBD2,TRBV29-1,TRBJ2-5
CASSIVAGGNQPQHF,TGTGCCAGTAGTATAGTGGCAGGGGGTAATCAGCCCCAGCATTTT,15,.,TRBD1,TRBV19,TRBJ1-5
CASSAPGDTQYF,TGTGCCAGCAGCGCCCCGGGAGATACGCAGTATTTT,12,.,.,TRBV9,TRBJ2-3
CASSYQWDRDTGELFF,TGTGCCAGCAGTTACCAATGGGACAGGGACACCGGGGAGCTGTTTTTT,16,.,TRBD1,TRBV6-8,TRBJ2-2
CASSPDALYNEQFF,TGTGCCAGCAGCCCGGACGCCCTTTACAATGAGCAGTTCTTC,14,.,.,TRBV14,TRBJ2-1
CASSTGLAGDNTGELFF,TGTGCCAGCAGCACCGGACTAGCGGGAGATAACACCGGGGAGCTGTTTTTT,17,.,.,TRBV21-1,TRBJ2-2
CASSVEDLGTGRFYGYTF,TGTGCCAGCAGCGTAGAGGATCTCGGGACAGGGCGTTTCTATGGCTACACCTTC,18,once,TRBD1,TRBV9,TRBJ1-2
CASSGGLNQETQYF,TGTGCCAGCAGCGGTGGACTTAACCAAGAGACCCAGTACTTC,14,.,.,TRBV7-9,TRBJ2-5
CASSPKGRVDEQYF,TGTGCCAGCAGCCCCAAGGGCAGGGTTGACGAGCAGTACTTC,14,.,.,TRBV7-9,TRBJ2-7
CASSYRDRDLDEQFF,TGTGCCAGCAGCTACCGGGACAGGGACCTCGATGAGCAGTTCTTC,15,.,TRBD1,TRBV5-6,TRBJ2-1
CASSFLDRASEQYF,TGTGCCAGCAGCTTCCTGGACAGGGCATCCGAGCAGTACTTC,14,.,TRBD1,TRBV5-5,TRBJ2-7
CASSLTDFPYNEQFF,TGTGCCAGCAGCCTGACTGATTTCCCATACAATGAGCAGTTCTTC,15,.,.,TRBV6-6,TRBJ2-1
CASSVVTSGNAGANVLTF,TGTGCCAGCAGCGTAGTTACTAGCGGGAATGCTGGGGCCAACGTCCTGACTTTC,18,.,TRBD2,TRBV9,TRBJ2-6
CASSDRDREGYGYTF,TGTGCCAGCAGCGACCGGGACAGGGAAGGGTATGGCTACACCTTC,15,.,TRBD1,TRBV7-9,TRBJ1-2
CASRTQGDETQYF,TGTGCCAGCAGGACCCAGGGGGATGAGACCCAGTACTTC,13,.,TRBD1,TRBV11-2,TRBJ2-5
CASSLVLAGVNTGELFF,TGTGCCAGCAGCTTAGTACTAGCGGGCGTTAACACCGGGGAGCTGTTTTTT,17,.,TRBD2,TRBV7-6,TRBJ2-2
CASSLEGLHNEQFF,TGTGCCAGCAGTTTGGAAGGCTTGCACAATGAGCAGTTCTTC,14,once,.,TRBV28,TRBJ2-1
CASSLTRGDRGYEQYF,TGTGCCAGCAGCTTAACCAGAGGGGACAGGGGCTACGAGCAGTACTTC,16,.,TRBD1,TRBV7-2,TRBJ2-7
CASSPRQVGNQPQHF,TGTGCCAGCAGCCCCAGACAGGTTGGCAATCAGCCCCAGCATTTT,15,.,.,TRBV7-2,TRBJ1-5
CASSPAGRETQYF,TGTGCCAGCAGCCCAGCGGGAAGGGAGACCCAGTACTTC,13,.,TRBD2,TRBV7-9,TRBJ2-5
CASSEPGQGPPGNTIYF,TGTGCCAGCAGCGAACCGGGACAGGGCCCGCCTGGAAACACCATATATTTT,17,.,TRBD1,TRBV9,TRBJ1-3
CASSFSSGQGVYEQYF,TGTGCCAGCAGTTTTTCCTCTGGACAGGGGGTATACGAGCAGTACTTC,16,.,TRBD1,TRBV28,TRBJ2-7
CASRAQIAGAQNEQFF,TGTGCCAGCAGGGCCCAGATAGCGGGAGCTCAAAATGAGCAGTTCTTC,16,.,TRBD2,TRBV2,TRBJ2-1
CASSQRWEGPNEQFF,TGCGCCAGCAGCCAACGGTGGGAGGGCCCCAATGAGCAGTTCTTC,15,.,TRBD2,TRBV4-1,TRBJ2-1
CASSFQGDYGYTF,TGTGCCAGCAGTTTCCAGGGCGACTATGGCTACACCTTC,13,.,.,TRBV28,TRBJ1-2
CASGGQTGTYYEQYF,TGTGCCAGCGGGGGTCAGACAGGGACTTACTACGAGCAGTACTTC,15,.,.,TRBV2,TRBJ2-7
CASSIGTTWLFF,TGTGCCAGTAGTATAGGAACGACCTGGCTGTTTTTT,12,.,.,TRBV19,TRBJ1-4